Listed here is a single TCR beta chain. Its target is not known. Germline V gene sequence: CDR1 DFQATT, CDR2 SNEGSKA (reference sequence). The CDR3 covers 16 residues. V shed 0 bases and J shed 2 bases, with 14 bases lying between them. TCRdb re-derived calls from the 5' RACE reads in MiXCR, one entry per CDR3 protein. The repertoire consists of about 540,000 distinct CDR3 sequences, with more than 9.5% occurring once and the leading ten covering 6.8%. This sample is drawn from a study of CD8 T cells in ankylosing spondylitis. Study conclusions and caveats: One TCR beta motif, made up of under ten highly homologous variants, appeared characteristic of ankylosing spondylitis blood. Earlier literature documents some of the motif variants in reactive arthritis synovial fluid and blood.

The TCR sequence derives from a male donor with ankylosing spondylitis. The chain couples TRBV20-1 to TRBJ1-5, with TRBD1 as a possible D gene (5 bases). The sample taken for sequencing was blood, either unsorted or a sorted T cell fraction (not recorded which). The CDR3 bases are TGCAGTGCTAGAGATGGTGGGCAGGGAGGCAATCAGCCCCAGCATTTT. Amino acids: CSARDGGQGGNQPQHF.